The 9 T cell receptor beta chains below were found in one sample sequenced in a study of control samples from healthy donors and cancer patients. Here immunoSEQ multiplex PCR was the method, and the copy in TCRdb shows in-frame clones only, minus some. The profile shows a few thousand clones, roughly 74% of them singletons. Material: formalin-fixed, paraffin-embedded tissue. The receptor set was obtained from a male donor with melanoma.

The rearrangement links TRBV30 to TRBJ2-1; D gene unclear. This CDR3 is built from 13 residues. Germline CDR1 and CDR2: GTSNPN and SVGIG (reference sequence). Trimming shortened V by 0 bases and J by 10 bases, and 13 bases separated the two germline ends. The CDR3 DNA is TGTGCCTGGAGTGTAGGTGGCTTTGGGGAGCAGTTCTTC. The encoded protein is CAWSVGGFGEQFF. The whole variable domain, filled in from reference TRBV30 and TRBJ2-1, reads SQTIHQWPATLVQPVGSPLSLECTVEGTSNPNLYWYRQAAGRGLQLLFYSVGIGQISSEVPQNLSASRPQDRQFILSSKKLLLSDSGFYLCAWSVGGFGEQFFGPGTRLTVL.

The chain uses TRBV2 and TRBJ2-7; D ambiguous. Trimming cost V 8 bases and J 6 bases, with 14 bases left between them. Germline lookup yields CDR1 SNHLY and CDR2 FYNNEI. The CDR3 is 12 residues long. This chain's CDR3 is CASGWNRGEQYF. The CDR3 region has the DNA TGTGCCAGCGGGTGGAACCGTGGCGAGCAGTACTTC. Drawing the rest from reference TRBV2 and TRBJ2-7, the complete variable domain is EPEVTQTPSHQVTQMGQEVILRCVPISNHLYFYWYRQILGQKVEFLVSFYNNEISEKSEIFDDQFSVERPDGSNFTLKIRSTKLEDSAMYFCASGWNRGEQYFGPGTRLTVT.

The rearrangement joins TRBV20-1 to TRBJ2-1, with TRBD2 matching 8 bases. Germline V gene data show CDR1 as DFQATT and CDR2 as SNEGSKA (reference sequence). The length of the CDR3 is 16 residues. V was clipped by 3 bases and J by 3 bases; unmatched bases: 10. The CDR3 sequence: CSASAPGTRSYNEQFF. DNA for the CDR3: TGCAGTGCTAGTGCCCCCGGGACTAGAAGCTACAATGAGCAGTTCTTC.

The chain carries TRBV2 and TRBJ1-6, with D possibly TRBD1 on 6 matching bases. V lost 7 bases to trimming and J lost 10 bases, with 20 bases between them. In germline, CDR1 is SNHLY, CDR2 FYNNEI. CDR3 length: 15 amino acids. This chain's CDR3 is CASTKGGGLRSPLHF. In nucleotides, the CDR3 is TGTGCCAGCACCAAAGGGGGGGGGTTGAGGTCACCCCTCCACTTT.

V and J are TRBV9 and TRBJ2-1; D is possibly TRBD1 (6 bases). CDR3 length: 15 amino acids. V was cut by 4 bases and J by 3 bases, with 14 bases left in between. Germline V gene sequence: CDR1 SGDLS, CDR2 YYNGEE. CDR3 residues: CASSPDRSLYNEQFF. CDR3 DNA sequence: TGTGCCAGCAGCCCCGACAGGAGTCTCTACAATGAGCAGTTCTTC. The full variable domain, its missing parts supplied by reference TRBV9 and TRBJ2-1, is DSGVTQTPKHLITATGQRVTLRCSPRSGDLSVYWYQQSLDQGLQFLIQYYNGEERAKGNILERFSAQQFPDLHSELNLSSLELGDSALYFCASSPDRSLYNEQFFGPGTRLTVL.

This clone is large by share. The rearrangement joins TRBV4-1 to TRBJ1-1; D is uncertain. Trimming removed 1 base from V and 7 bases from J, with 7 bases in between. The germline CDR1 and CDR2 sequences are MGHRA and YSYEKL. This CDR3 is built from 12 residues. The CDR3 sequence is CASSQVGSEAFF. The DNA of the CDR3 is TGCGCCAGCAGCCAAGTGGGAAGTGAAGCTTTCTTT.

Only a few counts were recorded for this clone. V is TRBV4-3 and J is TRBJ2-7, with 10 bases lining up with TRBD2. The germline CDR1 and CDR2 sequences are LGHNA and YSLEER. There are 20 residues in the CDR3. V was clipped by 0 bases and J by 3 bases; unmatched bases: 17. The CDR3, as DNA: TGCGCCAGCAGCCAAGATGGCAGGCGGACACTAGCGGGGAATTTCTACGAGCAGTACTTC. Protein sequence: CASSQDGRRTLAGNFYEQYF.

J is TRBJ1-5 and V is TRBV7-8, with D uncertain. The V end was cut by 4 bases, the J end by 2 bases, with 12 bases between. Germline CDR1 and CDR2: SGHVS and FQNEAQ. The CDR3 sequence is 15 residues long. In nucleotides, the CDR3 is TGTGCCAGCAGCTCAGCAGCTTATGGCAATCAGCCCCAGCATTTT. Its translation: CASSSAAYGNQPQHF.

The chain combines TRBV2 with TRBJ2-3; tentatively, D is TRBD2 (6 bases). Between the trimmed V and J ends, which lost 6 bases and 5 bases, there was a span of 12 bases. Germline loops: CDR1 SNHLY, CDR2 FYNNEI. The CDR3 runs to 13 residues. CDR3: CASRGAGLDTQYF. The DNA of the CDR3 is TGTGCCAGCAGGGGAGCGGGTTTAGATACGCAGTATTTT.